The sequence of this T cell receptor (beta chain) was determined in a study of cytotoxic CD8 clonotypes in ibrutinib-treated CLL. Overall study: Median treatment time before response sampling was 12 months, range 6 to 36.

Produced via immunoSEQ multiplex PCR; TCRdb's table is partial and in-frame only. The repertoire includes 250,000 or so clones, under 75% of them detected once, and approximately 15% sits in the top ten. Of note for this clone: Its antigen remains unidentified.

Study-wide results and caveats: At the start, clonality exceeded age-matched healthy donors and followed circulating CD8+ T-cell counts.

The CDR3 covers 13 residues. Trimming at V came to 4 bases and at J to 7 bases, leaving 3 bases not matched to a gene. CDR1 is SNHLY, CDR2 FYNNEI, per germline. The chain joins TRBV2 to TRBJ1-5, with TRBD1 matching over 8 bases. The clonotype comes from a human donor with chronic lymphocytic leukemia. The material was PBMCs, obtained after 24 months of ibrutinib treatment. The DNA of the CDR3 is TGTGCCAGCAGTGGGACAGGGCTACAGCCCCAGCATTTT. Residues: CASSGTGLQPQHF.